This entry features one T cell receptor (beta chain) sequence. Authors' analysis steps: Counts of nucleated cells, estimated from reference gene primer amplification, were obtained. Assay: immunoSEQ multiplex PCR; the TCRdb copy retains only in-frame clones and omits some. V and J calls and clone size follow that table, whereas D and trimming were derived from the DNA. This sample has approximately 52,000 clones, with under 90% found just once. This entry is derived from a study of blood T cell repertoires in COVID-19. Study background: Samples came from the United States, Italy and Spain, spanning acute and convalescent COVID-19. Nucleic acid was either cDNA or gDNA, and it came from T cells, B-cell-depleted T cells, or PBMCs.

Between the trimmed V and J ends, which lost 6 bases and 0 bases, there was a span of 6 bases. This CDR3 comprises 13 residues. Per germline, CDR1 SNHLY and CDR2 FYNNEI. The chain uses TRBV2 and TRBJ1-3; D unclear. Sequenced: peripheral blood. The receptor comes from a woman aged 80 or older with acute or convalescent COVID-19. The CDR3 nucleotides are TGTGCCAGCAGGGCAGACTCTGGAAACACCATATATTTT. This gives the protein CASRADSGNTIYF.